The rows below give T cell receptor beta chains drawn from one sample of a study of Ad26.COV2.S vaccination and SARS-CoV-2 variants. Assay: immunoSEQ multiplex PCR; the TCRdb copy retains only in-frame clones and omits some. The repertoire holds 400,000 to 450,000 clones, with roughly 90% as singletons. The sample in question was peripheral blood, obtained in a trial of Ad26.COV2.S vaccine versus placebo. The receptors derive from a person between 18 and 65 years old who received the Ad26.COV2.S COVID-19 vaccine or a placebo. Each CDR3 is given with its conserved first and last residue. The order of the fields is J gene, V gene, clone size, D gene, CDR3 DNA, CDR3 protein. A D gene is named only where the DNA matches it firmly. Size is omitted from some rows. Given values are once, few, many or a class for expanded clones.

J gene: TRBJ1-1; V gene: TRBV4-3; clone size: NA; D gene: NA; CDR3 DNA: TGCGCCAGCAGCCAAGAACCCCGGGACTCATTCTGGAACACTGAAGCTTTCTTT; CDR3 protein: CASSQEPRDSFWNTEAFF
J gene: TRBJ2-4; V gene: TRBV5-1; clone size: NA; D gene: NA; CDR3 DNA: TGCGCCAGCAGCCAGAACGGACAGACCAACATTCAGTACTTC; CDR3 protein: CASSQNGQTNIQYF
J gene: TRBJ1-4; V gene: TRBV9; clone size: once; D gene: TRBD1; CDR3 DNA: TGTGCCAGCAGCGTAGAAGGGACAGTTTACGAAAAACTGTTTTTT; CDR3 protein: CASSVEGTVYEKLFF
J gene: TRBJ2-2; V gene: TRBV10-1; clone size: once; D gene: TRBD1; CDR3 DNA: TGCGCCAGCAAACAGGGGCACACCGGGGAGCTGTTTTTT; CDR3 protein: CASKQGHTGELFF
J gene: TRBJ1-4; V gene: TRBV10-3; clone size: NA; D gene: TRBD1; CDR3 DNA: TGTGCCATCAGTATGACAGGGGCTAATGAAAAACTGTTTTTT; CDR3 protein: CAISMTGANEKLFF
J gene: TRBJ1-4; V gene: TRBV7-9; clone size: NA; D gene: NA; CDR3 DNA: TGTGCCAGCAGCCCCCTCCGGGACAACGATGAAAAACTGTTTTTT; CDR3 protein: CASSPLRDNDEKLFF
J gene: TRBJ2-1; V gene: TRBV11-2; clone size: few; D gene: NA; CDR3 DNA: TGTGCCAGCAGATCCATACCTGGGCGGGGCGTCCCCTACAATGAGCAGTTCTTC; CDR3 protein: CASRSIPGRGVPYNEQFF
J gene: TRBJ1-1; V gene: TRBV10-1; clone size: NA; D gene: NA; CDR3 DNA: TGCGCCAGCAGTGAGTCTGGATCGATGAACACTGAAGCTTTCTTT; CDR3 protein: CASSESGSMNTEAFF
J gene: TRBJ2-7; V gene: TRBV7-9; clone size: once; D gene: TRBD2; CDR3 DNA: TGTGCCAGCACGACGGCAGCGGGGGCTCCGAGGGAGCAGTACTTC; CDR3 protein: CASTTAAGAPREQYF
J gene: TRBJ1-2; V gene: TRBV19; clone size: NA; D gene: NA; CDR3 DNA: TGTGCCAGTAGTGCCCTCGGGGCACGAGGTGGCTACACCTTC; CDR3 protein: CASSALGARGGYTF
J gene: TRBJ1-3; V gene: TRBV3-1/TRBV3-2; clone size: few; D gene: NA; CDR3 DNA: TGTGCCAGCAGCCAAAGATCCGGAAGCTCTGGAAACACCATATATTTT; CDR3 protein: CASSQRSGSSGNTIYF
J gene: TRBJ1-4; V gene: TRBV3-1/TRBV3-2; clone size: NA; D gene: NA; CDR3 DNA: TGTGCCAGCAGCCAAGAAATGGGGAGTGGCACTAATGAAAAACTGTTTTTT; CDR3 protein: CASSQEMGSGTNEKLFF
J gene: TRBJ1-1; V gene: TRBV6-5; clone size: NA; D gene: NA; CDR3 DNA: TGTGCCAGCAGTTTACAGCAGAACACTGAAGCTTTCTTT; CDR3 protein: CASSLQQNTEAFF
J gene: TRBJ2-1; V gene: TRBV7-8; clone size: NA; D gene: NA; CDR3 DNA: TGTGCCAGCAGCTTAGTAGGGGCCCTTTCCTACAATGAGCAGTTCTTC; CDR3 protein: CASSLVGALSYNEQFF
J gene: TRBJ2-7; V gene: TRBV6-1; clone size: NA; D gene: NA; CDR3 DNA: TGTGCCAGCAGTGAATCCGGGGGCTCCTACGAGCAGTACTTC; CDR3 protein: CASSESGGSYEQYF
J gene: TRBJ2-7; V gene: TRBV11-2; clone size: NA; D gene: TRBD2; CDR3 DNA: TGTGCCAGCAGCTTAGGGACTAGCGGTTCCTACGAGCAGTACTTC; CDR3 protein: CASSLGTSGSYEQYF
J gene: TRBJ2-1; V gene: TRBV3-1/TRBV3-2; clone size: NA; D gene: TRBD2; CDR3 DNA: TGTGCCAGCAGCCAAGGGCTAGCGGGGTACAATGAGCAGTTCTTC; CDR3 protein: CASSQGLAGYNEQFF
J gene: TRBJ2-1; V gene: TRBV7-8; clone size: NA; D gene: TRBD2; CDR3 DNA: TGTGCCAGCAGCTTAAGGGGGACTAGCGGGGGTAGCTCCTACAATGAGCAGTTCTTC; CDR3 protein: CASSLRGTSGGSSYNEQFF
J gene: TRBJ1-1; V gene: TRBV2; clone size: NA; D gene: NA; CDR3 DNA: TGTGCCAGCAGTGACAGTTTGAACACTGAAGCTTTCTTT; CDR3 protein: CASSDSLNTEAFF
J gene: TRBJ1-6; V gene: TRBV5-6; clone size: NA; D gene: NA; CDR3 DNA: TGTGCCAGCAGCTTGATAATGGACATCTATAATTCACCCCTCCACTTT; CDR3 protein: CASSLIMDIYNSPLHF
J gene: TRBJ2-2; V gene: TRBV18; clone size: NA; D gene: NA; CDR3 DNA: TGTGCCAGCTCACTGGGCCCCGGACCGAACACCGGGGAGCTGTTTTTT; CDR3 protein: CASSLGPGPNTGELFF
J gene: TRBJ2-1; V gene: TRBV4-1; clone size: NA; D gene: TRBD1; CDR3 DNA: TGCGCCAGCAGCCAAAGGTCGGACAGGAACAATGAGCAGTTCTTC; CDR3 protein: CASSQRSDRNNEQFF
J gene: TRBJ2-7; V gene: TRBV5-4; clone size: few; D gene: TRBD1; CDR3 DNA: TGTGCCAGCAGCCCCGGACAGGGAAGCTCCTACGAGCAGTACTTC; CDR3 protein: CASSPGQGSSYEQYF
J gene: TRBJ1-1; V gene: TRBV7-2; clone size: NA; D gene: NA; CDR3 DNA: TGTGCCAGCAGCTTGGTGATGAACACTGAAGCTTTCTTT; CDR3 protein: CASSLVMNTEAFF
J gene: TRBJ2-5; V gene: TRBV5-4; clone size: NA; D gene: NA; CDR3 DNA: TGTGCCAGCAGCCCTGGCCAGGGGAGATACCAAGAGACCCAGTACTTC; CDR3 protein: CASSPGQGRYQETQYF
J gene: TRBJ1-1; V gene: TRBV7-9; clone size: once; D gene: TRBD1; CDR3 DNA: TGTGCCAGCAGCAACAGGGACAGGGGTTACACTGAAGCTTTCTTT; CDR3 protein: CASSNRDRGYTEAFF
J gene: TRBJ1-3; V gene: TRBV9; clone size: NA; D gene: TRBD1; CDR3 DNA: TGTGCCAGCAGCGGACAGGGGGCAGGAGGAAACACCATATATTTT; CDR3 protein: CASSGQGAGGNTIYF
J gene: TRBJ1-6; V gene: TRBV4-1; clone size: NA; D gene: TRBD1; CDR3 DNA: TGCGCCAGCAGCCTTCCTGCCGGGACAGGGGTTAATTCACCCCTCCACTTT; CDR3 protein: CASSLPAGTGVNSPLHF
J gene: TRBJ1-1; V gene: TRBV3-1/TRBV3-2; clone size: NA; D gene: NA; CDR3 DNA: TGTGCCAGCAGCCAAGGAGGGTTTGGGGCTTTCTTT; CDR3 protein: CASSQGGFGAFF
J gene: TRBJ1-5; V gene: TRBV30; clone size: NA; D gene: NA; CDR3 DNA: TGTGCCTGGAGTGTCTTGGACAGAAATCAGCCCCAGCATTTT; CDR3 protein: CAWSVLDRNQPQHF
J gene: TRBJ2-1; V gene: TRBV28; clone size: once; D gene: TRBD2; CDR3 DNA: TGTGCCAGCACCTTACTAGCGGGGAATGATGAGCAGTTCTTC; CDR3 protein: CASTLLAGNDEQFF
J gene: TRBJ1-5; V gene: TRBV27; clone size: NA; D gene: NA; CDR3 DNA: TGTGCCAGCAGTTCGGTGAGTCCGTTTTATAGCAATCAGCCCCAGCATTTT; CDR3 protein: CASSSVSPFYSNQPQHF
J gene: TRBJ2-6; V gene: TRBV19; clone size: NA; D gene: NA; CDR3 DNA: TGTGCCAGTAGCCCTTTCTCTGGGGCCAACGTCCTGACTTTC; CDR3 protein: CASSPFSGANVLTF
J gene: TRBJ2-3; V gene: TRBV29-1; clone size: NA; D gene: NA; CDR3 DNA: TGCAGCGTTGATTGGGGGCCCACAGATACGCAGTATTTT; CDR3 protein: CSVDWGPTDTQYF
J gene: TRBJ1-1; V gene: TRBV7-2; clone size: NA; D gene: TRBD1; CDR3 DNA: TGTGCCAGGGCAGGCACACACGGACACAGGGGCAGAATGAACACTGAAGCTTTCTTT; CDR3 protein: CARAGTHGHRGRMNTEAFF
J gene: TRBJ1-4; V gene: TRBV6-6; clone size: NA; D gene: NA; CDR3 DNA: TGTGCCAGCAGGGAGGGGCAGAATAATGAAAAACTGTTTTTT; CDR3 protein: CASREGQNNEKLFF
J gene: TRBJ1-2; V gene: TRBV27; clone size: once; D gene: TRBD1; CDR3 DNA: TGTGCCAGCAGTCCGCGGACAGGGGGCGCTTGGGACTATGGCTACACCTTC; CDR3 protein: CASSPRTGGAWDYGYTF
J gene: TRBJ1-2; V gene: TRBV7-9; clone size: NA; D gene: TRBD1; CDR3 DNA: TGTGCCAGCCCCCTGCAGGGGGCCGCCGGCTATGGCTACACCTTC; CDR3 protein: CASPLQGAAGYGYTF
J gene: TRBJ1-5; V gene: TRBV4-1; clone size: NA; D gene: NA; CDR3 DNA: TGCGCCAGCAGCCTAACGGGGGGGAATCAGCCCCAGCATTTT; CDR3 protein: CASSLTGGNQPQHF
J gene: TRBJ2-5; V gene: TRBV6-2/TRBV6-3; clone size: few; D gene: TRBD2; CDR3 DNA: TGTGCCAGCAGTAAGACTAGCGTAGAGACCCAGTACTTC; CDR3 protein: CASSKTSVETQYF
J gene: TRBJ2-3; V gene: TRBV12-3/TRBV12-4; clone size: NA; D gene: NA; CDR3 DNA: TGTGCCAGCAGCCCCTTGGATACGCAGTATTTT; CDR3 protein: CASSPLDTQYF
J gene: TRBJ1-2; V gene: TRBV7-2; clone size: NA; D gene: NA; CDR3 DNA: TGTGCCAGCAGCTCCTCAGGGGCCTATGGCTACACCTTC; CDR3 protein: CASSSSGAYGYTF
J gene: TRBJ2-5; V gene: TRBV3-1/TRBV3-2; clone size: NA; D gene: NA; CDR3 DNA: TGTGCCAGCAGCCCCAGGACCCAGGGAGTTTCCCAGTACTTC; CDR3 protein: CASSPRTQGVSQYF
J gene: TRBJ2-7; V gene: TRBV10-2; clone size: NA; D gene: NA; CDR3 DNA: TGCGCCAGCACGCCAGGGGGGGCGGGGGCGTTCGAGCAGTACTTC; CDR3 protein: CASTPGGAGAFEQYF
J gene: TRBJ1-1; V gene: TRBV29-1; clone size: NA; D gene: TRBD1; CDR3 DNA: TGCAGCGTTGAAGAAGGGACAGGCCGTGAAGCTTTCTTT; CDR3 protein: CSVEEGTGREAFF
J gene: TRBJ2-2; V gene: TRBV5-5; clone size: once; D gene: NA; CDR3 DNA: TGTGCCAGCAGCTCCAGACTCGTTCGGATGAACACCGGGGAGCTGTTTTTT; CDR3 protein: CASSSRLVRMNTGELFF
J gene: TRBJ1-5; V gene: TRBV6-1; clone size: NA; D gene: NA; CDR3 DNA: TGTGCCAGCAGTGAAATCGGGAGCAATCAGCCCCAGCATTTT; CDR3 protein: CASSEIGSNQPQHF
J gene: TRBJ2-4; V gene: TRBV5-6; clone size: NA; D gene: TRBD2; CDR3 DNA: TGTGCCAGCAGCTTGCCAGCGGGGAGCCAAAACATTCAGTACTTC; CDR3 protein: CASSLPAGSQNIQYF
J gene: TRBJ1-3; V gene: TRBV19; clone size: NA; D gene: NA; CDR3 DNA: TGTGCCAGTAGTATCCTGGGGAGCTCTGGAAACACCATATATTTT; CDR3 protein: CASSILGSSGNTIYF
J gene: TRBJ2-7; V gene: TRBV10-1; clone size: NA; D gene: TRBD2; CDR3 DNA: TGCGCCAGCAGTGAGACCCTGGGACTAGCGGGGGAGTTCTCCCCCTACGAGCAGTACTTC; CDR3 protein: CASSETLGLAGEFSPYEQYF